Each of the 22 T cell receptor beta chains below was sequenced from the same sample in a study of T cells after yellow fever vaccination. TCRdb processed the 5' RACE reads anew with MiXCR; each CDR3 protein has one entry. The table records 150,000 to 200,000 distinct CDR3 sequences, around 8.5% of them present only once. Here the sequenced sample was CD8+ T cells sorted from PBMCs, taken 45 days after the yellow fever booster vaccination. The receptors were sampled from a man between 18 and 35 years old who received the YFV17D yellow fever vaccine.

This clonotype turned up a few times. This chain connects TRBV15 to TRBJ1-5; D not certain. The CDR3 totals 14 residues. Trimming left V 5 bases short and J 0 bases short, with 8 bases between. Germline CDR1 LNHNV, CDR2 YYDKDF (reference sequence). CDR3 bases: TGTGCCACCAGCGGAGGTCTTAGCAATCAGCCCCAGCATTTT. This encodes CATSGGLSNQPQHF.

In its sample, this clonotype was seen a few times. The V call is TRBV4-1, the J call TRBJ1-1, with TRBD1 matching over 8 bases. V dropped 0 bases and J dropped 7; count of bases not matched to a gene: 4. The V gene's germline CDR1 is MGHRA and CDR2 YSYEKL. The CDR3 extends over 14 amino acids. The CDR3 nucleotides read TGCGCCAGCAGCCAAGAGGACAGGGCTGGTGAAGCTTTCTTT. Translation: CASSQEDRAGEAFF.

J is TRBJ1-1 and V is TRBV7-9; D uncertain. The V gene lost 5 bases and the J gene lost 4 bases, with 17 bases spanning the gap. The CDR3 runs to 15 residues. Germline CDR1 and CDR2: SEHNR and FQNEAQ (reference sequence). CDR3 bases: TGTGCCAGCAGCCCCCCCGGCCCGGGAACCACTGAAGCTTTCTTT. Translation gives CASSPPGPGTTEAFF.

This clonotype was observed a handful of times. The CDR3 loop is CSVDSGPRGNTGELFF. As DNA, the CDR3 is TGCAGCGTTGACAGTGGACCCCGGGGGAACACCGGGGAGCTGTTTTTT. The chain has TRBV29-1 and TRBJ2-2; a possible D gene is TRBD2 (5 bases). Trimming shortened V by 3 bases and J by 1 base, and 15 bases separated the two germline ends. The V gene's germline CDR1 is SQVTM and CDR2 ANQGSEA. This CDR3 is built from 16 residues.

The chain links TRBV4-3 to TRBJ1-2; TRBD1 matches at 7 bases. Looked up from germline, CDR1 is LGHNA and CDR2 is YSLEER. The junction had 9 bases not matched to a gene; V was cut back by 3 bases and J by 2 bases. The CDR3 has 16 residues. The CDR3 region has the DNA TGCGCCAGCAGCCAGATGGGGGCAGGGGGGAACTATGGCTACACCTTC. Its translation: CASSQMGAGGNYGYTF.

V is TRBV6-1 and J is TRBJ2-3; D unclear. The CDR3 is 12 residues long. Germline loops: CDR1 MNHNS, CDR2 SASEGT. The ends were cut back, 7 bases at V and 5 bases at J, with 10 bases in the middle. The CDR3 nucleotides are TGTGCCAGCATAGGAGCCATAGATACGCAGTATTTT. Its translation: CASIGAIDTQYF.

The rearrangement joins TRBV7-9 to TRBJ2-4, with TRBD1 as a possible D gene (6 bases). V dropped 5 bases and J dropped 9 bases, with 20 bases sitting between them. Germline loops: CDR1 SEHNR, CDR2 FQNEAQ (reference sequence). This CDR3 region has 15 residues. CDR3 sequence: CASSTASLGHRIQYF. In nucleotides, the CDR3 is TGTGCCAGCAGCACCGCTTCGTTGGGACACCGCATTCAGTACTTC.

This clonotype was counted only a few times. The chain uses TRBV2 and TRBJ1-1; TRBD1 is a possible D gene (6 bases). The CDR3 consists of 15 residues. V gave up 4 bases and J gave up 0 bases, with 12 bases separating them. Germline CDR1 reads SNHLY; CDR2 reads FYNNEI. The DNA for the CDR3 is TGTGCCAGCAGTGCCAGGACAGCGATGAACACTGAAGCTTTCTTT. Residues: CASSARTAMNTEAFF.

The genes are TRBV18 and TRBJ1-2; D perhaps matches TRBD1 (5 bases). The ends were cut back, 6 bases at V and 4 bases at J, with 15 bases in the middle. The germline V gene has CDR1 KGHSH and CDR2 LQKENI. CDR3 size: 14 residues. CDR3 nucleotide sequence: TGTGCCAGCTCCCCCGAGGCAGGGCTCTATGGCTACACCTTC. Protein: CASSPEAGLYGYTF.

This clonotype was found a few times. The rearrangement uses TRBV27 and TRBJ2-7; D is possibly TRBD1 (6 bases). V was clipped by 4 bases and J by 11 bases, with 12 bases between them. The CDR3 spans 11 residues. Per germline, CDR1 MNHEY and CDR2 SMNVEV (reference sequence). CDR3 bases: TGTGCCAGCAGTTCCGGGACACTCGAGTACTTC. This translates into CASSSGTLEYF.

This clonotype has a handful of counts. The chain joins TRBV15 to TRBJ2-3, with 12 positions matching TRBD2. V shed 4 bases and J 2 bases; nucleotides not matched to a gene: 7. The CDR3 covers 17 residues. Germline CDR1 reads LNHNV; CDR2 reads YYDKDF (reference sequence). CDR3 nucleotide sequence: TGTGCCACCAGCACTCGACTAGCGGGGGACCTCACAGATACGCAGTATTTT. Amino acid sequence: CATSTRLAGDLTDTQYF.

This clonotype appeared many times. The rearrangement joins TRBV29-1 to TRBJ1-2; D is uncertain. This CDR3 contains 13 residues. Per germline, CDR1 SQVTM and CDR2 ANQGSEA. The V end lost 3 bases, the J end lost 4 bases, and 12 bases lay between the germline ends. The DNA of the CDR3 is TGCAGCGTTGATCCCGGAATCGGCTATGGCTACACCTTC. The encoded protein is CSVDPGIGYGYTF.

This clonotype came up a few times. V usage is TRBV7-8 and J usage is TRBJ2-3; 8 bases map to TRBD2. Germline lookup yields CDR1 SGHVS and CDR2 FQNEAQ. This CDR3 has 16 residues. The V gene end was trimmed by 4 bases and the J gene end by 4 bases; junction bases not matched to a gene: 10. CDR3 amino acids: CASSSTSVEGPDTQYF. CDR3 nucleotide sequence: TGTGCCAGCAGCTCGACTAGCGTCGAGGGCCCAGATACGCAGTATTTT.

This clonotype was found a few times. The chain is built from TRBV7-2 and TRBJ2-1; 11 bases fit TRBD2. The CDR3 consists of 16 residues. CDR1 SGHTA and CDR2 FQGNSA come from the germline V gene. The junction had 4 bases not matched to a gene; V was cut back by 2 bases and J by 4 bases. Here the CDR3 DNA reads TGTGCCAGCAGCTTATCTACTAGCGGGGGATACAATGAGCAGTTCTTC. This translates into CASSLSTSGGYNEQFF.

This clonotype was recorded at least ten times. V gene TRBV4-1 combines with J gene TRBJ2-5, with 9 bases fitting TRBD1. The V gene end was trimmed by 4 bases and the J gene end by 4 bases; junction bases not matched to a gene: 7. The CDR3 totals 15 residues. Germline loops: CDR1 MGHRA, CDR2 YSYEKL. CDR3 sequence reads: CASSLRDREGETQYF. The CDR3 DNA reads TGCGCCAGCAGCCTCCGGGACAGGGAAGGAGAGACCCAGTACTTC.

The chain has TRBV7-9 and TRBJ1-1, with 8 bases identical to TRBD1. This CDR3 comprises 15 residues. With V trimmed by 5 bases and J by 6 bases, 11 bases remained unmatched. Germline assignment: CDR1 SEHNR and CDR2 FQNEAQ (reference sequence). CDR3: CASSHTPGGLSEAFF. DNA of the CDR3: TGTGCCAGCAGCCATACCCCAGGGGGCTTGTCTGAAGCTTTCTTT.

This clonotype was observed a few times. The chain carries TRBV4-3 and TRBJ2-5; D is possibly TRBD1 or TRBD2 (5 bases each). The CDR3 is made up of 15 amino acids. V was cut by 1 base and J by 0 bases, with 9 bases left in between. Looked up from germline, CDR1 is LGHNA and CDR2 is YSLEER. The CDR3 DNA follows: TGCGCCAGCAGCCAAGTGGGACGGAACCAAGAGACCCAGTACTTC. It yields the protein CASSQVGRNQETQYF.

This clonotype was seen a few times. The V call is TRBV19, the J call TRBJ1-1, with 7 positions matching TRBD1. Unmatched junction bases numbered 9, after V lost 11 bases and J lost 0 bases. This CDR3 is 14 amino acids long. Germline CDR1 LNHDA, CDR2 SQIVND (reference sequence). Written as DNA, the CDR3 is TGTGCCTGTCGGGACAGAAGACTGAACACTGAAGCTTTCTTT. This codes for CACRDRRLNTEAFF.

This clonotype was seen a handful of times. This sequence joins TRBV20-1 and TRBJ2-7; no reliable D call. V was trimmed by 1 base and J by 0 bases, leaving 10 bases between them. This CDR3 has 14 residues. The V gene's germline CDR1 is DFQATT and CDR2 SNEGSKA (reference sequence). The CDR3 here is CSARGRANSYEQYV. Here the CDR3 DNA reads TGCAGTGCTAGAGGTCGAGCAAACTCCTACGAGCAGTACGTC.

Many counts were recorded for this clonotype. V gene TRBV7-8 combines with J gene TRBJ2-7; D is undetermined. V was shortened by 2 bases and J by 7 bases, with 18 bases between the two germline ends. The CDR3 consists of 15 residues. CDR1 is SGHVS, CDR2 FQNEAQ, per germline. The CDR3 DNA follows: TGTGCCAGCAGCTTACTGGGCGGCTCACCTGGAGAGCAGTACGTC. Protein sequence: CASSLLGGSPGEQYV.

V and J are TRBV9 and TRBJ2-3; D is unclear. The CDR3 contains 16 residues. From germline, CDR1 is SGDLS and CDR2 YYNGEE. Between the trimmed V and J ends, which lost 4 bases and 2 bases, there was a span of 17 bases. This CDR3 reads CASSPPGPSATDTQYF. CDR3 bases: TGTGCCAGCAGCCCGCCCGGACCGTCGGCCACAGATACGCAGTATTTT.

The J gene is TRBJ1-2, the V gene TRBV7-9; 7 bases line up with TRBD1. The length of the CDR3 is 13 residues. Germline V CDR1 and CDR2: SEHNR, FQNEAQ (reference sequence). The ends lost 5 bases at V and 8 bases at J; junction bases unmatched: 8. CDR3 loop: CASSPDRFEGYTF. CDR3 nucleotide sequence: TGTGCCAGCAGCCCGGACAGGTTTGAGGGCTACACCTTC.